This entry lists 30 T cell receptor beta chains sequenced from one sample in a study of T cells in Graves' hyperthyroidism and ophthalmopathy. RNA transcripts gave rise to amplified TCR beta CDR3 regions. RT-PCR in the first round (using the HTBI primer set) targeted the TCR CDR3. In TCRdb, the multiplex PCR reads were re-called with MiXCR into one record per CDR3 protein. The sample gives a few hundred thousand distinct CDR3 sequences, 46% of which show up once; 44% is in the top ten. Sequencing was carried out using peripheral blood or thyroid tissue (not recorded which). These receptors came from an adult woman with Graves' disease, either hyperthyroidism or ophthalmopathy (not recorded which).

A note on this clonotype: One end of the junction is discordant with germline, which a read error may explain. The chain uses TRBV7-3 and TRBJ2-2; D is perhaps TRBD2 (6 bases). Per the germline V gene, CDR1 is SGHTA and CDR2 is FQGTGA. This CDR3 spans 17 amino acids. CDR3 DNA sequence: TGTGCCAGCAGCCTAACAGGAGGGGCAGGGAGAACCGGGGAGCTGTTTTTT. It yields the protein CASSLTGGAGRTGELFF. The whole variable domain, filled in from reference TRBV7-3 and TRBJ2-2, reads GAGVSQTPSNKVTEKGKYVELRCDPISGHTALYWYRQSLGQGPEFLIYFQGTGAADDSGLPNDRFFAVRPEGSVSTLKIQRTERGDSAVYLCASSLTGGAGRTGELFFGEGSRLTVL.

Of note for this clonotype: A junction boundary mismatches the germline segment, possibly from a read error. The CDR3 DNA is TGCGCCAGCAGTGAGACAGGGGCTTCCTACGAGCAGTACTTC. It encodes CASSETGASYEQYF. The V call is TRBV7-9, the J call TRBJ2-7; 8 bases agree with TRBD1. Germline V gene sequence: CDR1 SEHNR, CDR2 FQNEAQ (reference sequence). The CDR3 sequence is 14 residues long.

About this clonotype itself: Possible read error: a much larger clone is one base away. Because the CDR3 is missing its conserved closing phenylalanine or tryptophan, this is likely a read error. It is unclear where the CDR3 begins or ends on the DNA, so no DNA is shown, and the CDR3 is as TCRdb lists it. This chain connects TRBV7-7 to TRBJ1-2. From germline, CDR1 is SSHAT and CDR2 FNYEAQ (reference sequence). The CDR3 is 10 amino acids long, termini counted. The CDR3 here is CASSGERSTL.

Here the CDR3 reads CAISAGTADSGNTIYF. The CDR3 nucleotides are TGTGCCATCTCCGCCGGGACAGCAGACTCTGGAAACACCATATATTTT. J is TRBJ1-3 and V is TRBV2; 7 nucleotides align to TRBD1. Per the germline V gene, CDR1 is SNHLY and CDR2 is FYNNEI. The CDR3 length is 16 residues. V shed 10 bases, J shed 0 bases, and the junction held 12 bases outside the gene matches.

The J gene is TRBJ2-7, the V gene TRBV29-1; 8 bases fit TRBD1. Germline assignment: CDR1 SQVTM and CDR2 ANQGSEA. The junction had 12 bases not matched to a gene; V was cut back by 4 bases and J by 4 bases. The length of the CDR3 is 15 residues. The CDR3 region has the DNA TGCAGCGTTGTGGACCCCGGGACAGGTGGATACGAGCAGTACTTC. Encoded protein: CSVVDPGTGGYEQYF.

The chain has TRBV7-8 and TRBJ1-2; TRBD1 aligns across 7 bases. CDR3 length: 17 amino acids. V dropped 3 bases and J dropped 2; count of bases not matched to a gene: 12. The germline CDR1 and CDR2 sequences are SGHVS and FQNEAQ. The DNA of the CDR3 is TGTGCCAGCAGCTTGCGACAGGGTACTATCACGAACTATGGCTACACCTTC. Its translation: CASSLRQGTITNYGYTF.

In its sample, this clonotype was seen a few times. The CDR3: CSARKGGGETQYF. The CDR3, as DNA: TGCAGTGCTAGGAAGGGCGGGGGTGAGACCCAGTACTTC. This chain connects TRBV20-1 to TRBJ2-5; 7 bases agree with TRBD2. This CDR3 has 13 amino acids. Trimming cost V 3 bases and J 5 bases; bases outside gene matches: 6. Per germline, CDR1 DFQATT and CDR2 SNEGSKA (reference sequence).

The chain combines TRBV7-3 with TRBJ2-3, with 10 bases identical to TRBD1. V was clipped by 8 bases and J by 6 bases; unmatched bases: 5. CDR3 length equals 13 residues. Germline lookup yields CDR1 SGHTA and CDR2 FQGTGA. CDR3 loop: CASATGGADTQYF. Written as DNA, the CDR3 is TGTGCCAGCGCGACAGGGGGCGCGGATACGCAGTATTTT. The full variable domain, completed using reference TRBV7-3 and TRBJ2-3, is GAGVSQTPSNKVTEKGKYVELRCDPISGHTALYWYRQSLGQGPEFLIYFQGTGAADDSGLPNDRFFAVRPEGSVSTLKIQRTERGDSAVYLCASATGGADTQYFGPGTRLTVL.

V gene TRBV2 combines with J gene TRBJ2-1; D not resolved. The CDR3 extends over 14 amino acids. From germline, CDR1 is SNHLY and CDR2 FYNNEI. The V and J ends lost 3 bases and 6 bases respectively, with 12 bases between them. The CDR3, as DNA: TGTGCCAGCAGTGAGCGGCTGCCCCTCAATGAGCAGTTCTTC. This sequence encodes CASSERLPLNEQFF.

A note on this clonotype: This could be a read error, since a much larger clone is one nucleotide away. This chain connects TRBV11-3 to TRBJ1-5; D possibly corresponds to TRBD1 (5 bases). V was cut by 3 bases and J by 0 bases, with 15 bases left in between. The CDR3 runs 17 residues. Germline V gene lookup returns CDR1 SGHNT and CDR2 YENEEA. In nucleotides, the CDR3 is TGTGCCAGCAGCTTCCCCGGGGCGAGTTTTAGCAATCAGCCCCAGCATTTT. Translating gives CASSFPGASFSNQPQHF.

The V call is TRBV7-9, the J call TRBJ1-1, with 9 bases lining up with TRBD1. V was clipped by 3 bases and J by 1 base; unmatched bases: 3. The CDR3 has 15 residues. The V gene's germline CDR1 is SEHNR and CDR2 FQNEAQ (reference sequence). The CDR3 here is CASSFSTGGNTEAFF. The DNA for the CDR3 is TGTGCCAGCAGCTTCTCGACAGGGGGGAACACTGAAGCTTTCTTT.

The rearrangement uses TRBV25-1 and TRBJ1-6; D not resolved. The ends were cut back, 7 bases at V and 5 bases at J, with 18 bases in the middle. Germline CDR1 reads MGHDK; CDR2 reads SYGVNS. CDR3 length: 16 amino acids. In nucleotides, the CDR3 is TGTGCCAGCACCCAAGGTGCCCCCACTCATAATTCACCCCTCCACTTT. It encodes CASTQGAPTHNSPLHF.

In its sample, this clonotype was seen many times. The CDR3 loop reads CASSWGDSSGANVLTF. CDR3 nucleotide sequence: TGCGCCAGCAGCTGGGGAGACTCCTCTGGGGCCAACGTCCTGACTTTC. This chain links TRBV5-1 with TRBJ2-6, with D perhaps matching TRBD2 (5 bases). Per the germline V gene, CDR1 is SGHRS and CDR2 is YFSETQ. The ends were cut back, 3 bases at V and 0 bases at J, with 10 bases in the middle. The CDR3 is made up of 16 amino acids.

Here the CDR3 reads CASTLARNEQFF. CDR3 bases: TGTGCCAGCACCTTAGCGCGGAATGAGCAGTTCTTC. The chain is built from TRBV12-3 or TRBV12-4 and TRBJ2-1; perhaps TRBD2 as D (5 bases). The CDR3 totals 12 residues. V gave up 7 bases and J gave up 7 bases, with 11 bases separating them.

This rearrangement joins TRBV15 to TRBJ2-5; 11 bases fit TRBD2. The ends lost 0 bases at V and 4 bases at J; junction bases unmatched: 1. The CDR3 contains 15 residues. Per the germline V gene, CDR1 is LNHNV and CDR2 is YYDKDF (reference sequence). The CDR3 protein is CATSRDSGRVETQYF. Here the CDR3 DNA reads TGTGCCACCAGCAGAGATAGCGGGAGGGTAGAGACCCAGTACTTC.

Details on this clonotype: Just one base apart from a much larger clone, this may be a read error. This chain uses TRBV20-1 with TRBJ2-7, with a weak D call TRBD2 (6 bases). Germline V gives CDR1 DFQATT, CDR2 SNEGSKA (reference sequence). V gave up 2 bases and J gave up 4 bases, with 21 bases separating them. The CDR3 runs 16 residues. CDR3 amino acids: CSARQRTSRLSYEQYF. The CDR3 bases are TGCAGTGCTAGACAAAGAACTAGCAGACTATCTTACGAGCAGTACTTC.

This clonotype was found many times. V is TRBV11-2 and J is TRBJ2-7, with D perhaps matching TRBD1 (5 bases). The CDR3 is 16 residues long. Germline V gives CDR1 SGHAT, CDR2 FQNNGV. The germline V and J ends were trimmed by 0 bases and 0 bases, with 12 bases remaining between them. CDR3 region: CASSLDQGRSSYEQYF. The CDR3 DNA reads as TGTGCCAGCAGCTTAGATCAGGGCAGGAGCTCCTACGAGCAGTACTTC.

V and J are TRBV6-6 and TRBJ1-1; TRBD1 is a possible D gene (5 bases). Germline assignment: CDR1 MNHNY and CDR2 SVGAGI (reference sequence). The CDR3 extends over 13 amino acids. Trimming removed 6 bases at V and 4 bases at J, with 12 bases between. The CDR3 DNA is TGTGCCAGCAGCCGAGAAAGGGGCACTGAAGCTTTCTTT. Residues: CASSRERGTEAFF.

The CDR3, as DNA: TGCGCCACCCTGACAGGGTGGGATCAGCCCCAGCATTTT. This translates into CATLTGWDQPQHF. This chain uses TRBV10-2 with TRBJ1-5; TRBD1 matches 7 bases. V was clipped by 10 bases and J by 5 bases; unmatched bases: 8. The length of the CDR3 is 13 residues. CDR1 WSHSY and CDR2 SAAADI come from the germline V gene.

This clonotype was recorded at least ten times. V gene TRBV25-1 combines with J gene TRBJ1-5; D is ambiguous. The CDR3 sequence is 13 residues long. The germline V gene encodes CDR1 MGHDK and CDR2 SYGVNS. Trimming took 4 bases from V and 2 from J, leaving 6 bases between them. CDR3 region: CASSGTRNQPQHF. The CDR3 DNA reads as TGTGCCAGCAGTGGAACACGCAATCAGCCCCAGCATTTT.

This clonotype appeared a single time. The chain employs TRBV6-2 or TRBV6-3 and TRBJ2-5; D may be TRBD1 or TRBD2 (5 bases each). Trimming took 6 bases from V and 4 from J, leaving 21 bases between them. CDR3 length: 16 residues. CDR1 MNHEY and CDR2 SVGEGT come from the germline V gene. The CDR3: CASSQLGEQNGETQYF. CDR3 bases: TGTGCCAGCAGCCAACTGGGGGAACAGAACGGAGAGACCCAGTACTTC.

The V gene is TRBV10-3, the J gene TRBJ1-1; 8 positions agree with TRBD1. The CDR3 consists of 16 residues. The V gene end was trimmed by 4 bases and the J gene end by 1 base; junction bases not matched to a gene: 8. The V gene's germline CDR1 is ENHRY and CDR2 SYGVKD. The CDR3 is CAISARTQGGNTEAFF. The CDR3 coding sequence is TGTGCCATCAGTGCCCGAACACAGGGGGGGAACACTGAAGCTTTCTTT.

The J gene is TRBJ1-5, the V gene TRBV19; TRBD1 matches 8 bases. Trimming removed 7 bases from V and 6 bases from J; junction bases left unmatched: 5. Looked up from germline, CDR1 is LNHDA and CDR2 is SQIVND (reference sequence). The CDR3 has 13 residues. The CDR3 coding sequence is TGTGCCAGTAATGGACAGGGCAGTCAGCCCCAGCATTTT. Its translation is CASNGQGSQPQHF.

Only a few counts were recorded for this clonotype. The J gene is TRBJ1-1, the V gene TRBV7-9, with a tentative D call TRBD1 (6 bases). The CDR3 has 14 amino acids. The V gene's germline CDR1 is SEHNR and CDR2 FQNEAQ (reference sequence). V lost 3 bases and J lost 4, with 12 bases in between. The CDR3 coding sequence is TGTGCCAGCAGCTTTCAAGGGGGAGGCACTGAAGCTTTCTTT. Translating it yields CASSFQGGGTEAFF.

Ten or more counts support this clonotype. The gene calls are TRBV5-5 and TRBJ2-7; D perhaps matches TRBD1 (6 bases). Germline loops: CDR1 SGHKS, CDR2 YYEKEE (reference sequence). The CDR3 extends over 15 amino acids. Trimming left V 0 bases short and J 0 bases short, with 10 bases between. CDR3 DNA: TGTGCCAGCAGCTTGGGGACAGCCTCCTCCTACGAGCAGTACTTC. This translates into CASSLGTASSYEQYF.

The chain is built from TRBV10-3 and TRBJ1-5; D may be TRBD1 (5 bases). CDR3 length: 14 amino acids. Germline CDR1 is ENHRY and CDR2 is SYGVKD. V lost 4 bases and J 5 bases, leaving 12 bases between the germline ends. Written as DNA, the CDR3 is TGTGCCATCAGTGGGCCGGGGCGCGATCAGCCCCAGCATTTT. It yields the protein CAISGPGRDQPQHF.

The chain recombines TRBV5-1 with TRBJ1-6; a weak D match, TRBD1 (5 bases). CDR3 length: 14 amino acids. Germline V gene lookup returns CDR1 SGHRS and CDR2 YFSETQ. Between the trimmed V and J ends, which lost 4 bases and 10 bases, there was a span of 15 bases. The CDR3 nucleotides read TGCGCCAGCAGCCATCCGGGACGGAGGTCACCCCTCCACTTT. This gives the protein CASSHPGRRSPLHF.

CDR3 sequence reads: CSARDSGGNGQETQYF. The CDR3 nucleotides read TGCAGTGCTAGAGATTCAGGGGGAAACGGCCAAGAGACCCAGTACTTC. This chain connects TRBV20-1 to TRBJ2-5, with TRBD1 matching 7 bases. The CDR3 is 16 amino acids. The ends lost 0 bases at V and 1 base at J; junction bases unmatched: 8. Germline CDR1 reads DFQATT; CDR2 reads SNEGSKA (reference sequence).

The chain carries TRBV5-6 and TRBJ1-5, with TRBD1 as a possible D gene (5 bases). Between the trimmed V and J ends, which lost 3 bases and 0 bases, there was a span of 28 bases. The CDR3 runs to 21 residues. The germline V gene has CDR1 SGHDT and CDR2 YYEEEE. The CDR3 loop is CASSSEDHKGDPRCSNQPQHF. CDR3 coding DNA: TGTGCCAGCAGCTCGGAAGACCACAAAGGGGACCCTCGATGTAGCAATCAGCCCCAGCATTTT.

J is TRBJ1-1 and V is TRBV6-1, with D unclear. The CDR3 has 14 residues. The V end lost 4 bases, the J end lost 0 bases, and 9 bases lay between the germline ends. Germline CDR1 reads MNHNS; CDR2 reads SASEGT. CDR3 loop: CASSVTSMNTEAFF. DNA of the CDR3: TGTGCCAGCAGTGTGACATCTATGAACACTGAAGCTTTCTTT.